Listed below are T cell receptor beta chains from one sample, sequenced in a study of T cell responses to AZD1222 COVID-19 vaccine. TCRdb's table, derived via immunoSEQ multiplex PCR, lists solely in-frame clones and lacks some. The sample shows 130,000 or so clones, over 90% of them seen only once. Here the sequenced sample was peripheral blood, taken on day 0 of AZD1222 vaccination. The receptors were gathered from an adult in good health. CDR3s include the opening cysteine and the closing phenylalanine or tryptophan. Fields, in order: clone size, CDR3 length, V gene, J gene, D gene, CDR3 protein, CDR3 DNA. D genes are given only for firm matches. For some rows the clone size is stated as once, few or many, or as a class when expanded; others skip it.

>.|14|TRBV7-2|TRBJ2-3|.
CASSLQTSGDTQYF
TGTGCCAGCAGCTTACAAACCTCCGGTGATACGCAGTATTTT
>.|18|TRBV30|TRBJ1-5|TRBD1
CAWSSGTGGVGNNQPQHF
TGTGCCTGGAGCTCCGGGACAGGGGGCGTAGGAAACAATCAGCCCCAGCATTTT
>.|15|TRBV3-1/TRBV3-2|TRBJ1-3|TRBD1
CASSLRQGSGNTIYF
TGTGCCAGCAGCCTTCGACAGGGAAGTGGAAACACCATATATTTT
>.|17|TRBV7-9|TRBJ1-6|TRBD1
CASSSVLRTGTRSPLHF
TGTGCCAGCAGCTCCGTTCTCAGGACAGGGACGAGATCACCCCTCCACTTT
>.|11|TRBV5-6|TRBJ2-7|.
CASSPPDVQYF
TGTGCCAGCAGCCCACCAGACGTGCAGTACTTC
>.|15|TRBV6-2/TRBV6-3|TRBJ1-4|.
CASSRTGITVEKLFF
TGTGCCAGCAGTAGAACAGGGATTACTGTTGAAAAACTGTTTTTT
>.|16|TRBV7-2|TRBJ2-3|TRBD2
CASSSSSGTTTDTQYF
TGTGCCAGCAGCTCCTCTTCCGGGACTACTACAGATACGCAGTATTTT
>.|15|TRBV2|TRBJ1-3|.
CASRGGGSSGNTIYF
TGTGCCAGCAGGGGGGGCGGATCCTCTGGAAACACCATATATTTT
>.|19|TRBV5-6|TRBJ2-1|.
CASSLVVGSGSLSYNEQFF
TGTGCCAGCAGCTTGGTAGTCGGGTCGGGGTCGCTCTCCTACAATGAGCAGTTCTTC
>.|13|TRBV7-9|TRBJ1-5|.
CASTGGAGQPQHF
TGTGCCAGCACCGGGGGAGCGGGTCAGCCCCAGCATTTT
>.|18|TRBV7-9|TRBJ2-1|TRBD2
CASSPKVRTSGIYNEQFF
TGTGCCAGCAGCCCAAAAGTGAGGACTAGCGGGATATACAATGAGCAGTTCTTC
>.|11|TRBV30|TRBJ2-3|.
CAWNSADTQYF
TGTGCCTGGAACAGCGCAGATACGCAGTATTTT
>once|15|TRBV19|TRBJ2-2|.
CASSMGTANTGELFF
TGTGCCAGTAGTATGGGAACAGCGAACACCGGGGAGCTGTTTTTT
>.|18|TRBV6-2/TRBV6-3|TRBJ1-1|TRBD1
CASSYSTTGGGMNTEAFF
TGTGCCAGCAGTTACTCGACGACAGGGGGTGGAATGAACACTGAAGCTTTCTTT
>.|16|TRBV2|TRBJ1-5|.
CASSERKSGNNQPQHF
TGTGCCAGCAGTGAGAGGAAGTCCGGTAACAATCAGCCCCAGCATTTT
>.|12|TRBV7-2|TRBJ1-5|.
CASSMYNQPQHF
TGTGCCAGCAGTATGTACAATCAGCCCCAGCATTTT
>.|14|TRBV7-3|TRBJ2-1|TRBD2
CASSFSGDYNEQFF
TGTGCCAGCAGCTTTAGCGGGGATTACAATGAGCAGTTCTTC
>.|18|TRBV5-1|TRBJ2-7|.
CASSLQHTGHRGPYEQYF
TGCGCCAGCAGCCTGCAACACACAGGGCATAGGGGACCCTACGAGCAGTACTTC
>.|15|TRBV2|TRBJ1-3|.
CASRYREPGGNTIYF
TGTGCCAGCCGATACAGGGAGCCGGGAGGAAACACCATATATTTT
>.|15|TRBV28|TRBJ1-4|TRBD1
CASRPTGVTNEKLFF
TGTGCCAGCAGACCGACAGGGGTAACTAATGAAAAACTGTTTTTT
>.|16|TRBV29-1|TRBJ1-5|TRBD1
CSVRLTGQGSDQPQHF
TGCAGCGTCCGCTTAACGGGACAGGGCTCGGATCAGCCCCAGCATTTT
>.|16|TRBV27|TRBJ1-6|TRBD1
CASSFGRTGRNSPLHF
TGTGCCAGCAGTTTCGGCAGGACAGGGCGAAATTCACCCCTCCACTTT
>.|17|TRBV7-2|TRBJ1-2|.
CASSMDPGPTWNYGYTF
TGTGCCAGCAGCATGGATCCGGGACCGACGTGGAATTATGGCTACACCTTC
>once|14|TRBV5-1|TRBJ2-7|.
CASSAGQSSYEQYF
TGCGCCAGCAGCGCGGGACAGAGCTCCTACGAGCAGTACTTC
>.|16|TRBV6-6|TRBJ1-1|.
CASSLGRGGGIISQPF
TGTGCCAGCAGTTTGGGCAGGGGTGGGGGAATAATTTCGCAGCCTTTT
>.|15|TRBV6-1|TRBJ2-2|.
CASSERSGGPGELFF
TGTGCCAGCAGTGAAAGGTCGGGGGGCCCCGGGGAGCTGTTTTTT
>.|14|TRBV11-2|TRBJ2-1|.
CASSLRPLRVRQFF
TGTGCCAGCAGCTTACGGCCCCTTCGAGTGAGACAGTTCTTC
>.|16|TRBV6-5|TRBJ2-7|.
CASSYSNGRDGYEQYF
TGTGCCAGCAGTTACTCGAATGGCCGGGACGGCTACGAGCAGTACTTC
>.|16|TRBV30|TRBJ2-5|.
CAWSLRGLLKRETQYF
TGTGCCTGGAGTTTACGGGGACTCCTCAAGAGGGAGACCCAGTACTTC
>.|14|TRBV9|TRBJ1-6|.
CASAWTGSDSPLHF
TGTGCGAGCGCCTGGACGGGATCAGATTCACCCCTCCACTTT
>.|15|TRBV24-1|TRBJ1-1|TRBD1
CATSDRDRGHTEAFF
TGTGCCACCAGTGATCGGGACAGGGGGCACACTGAAGCTTTCTTT
>.|11|TRBV29-1|TRBJ1-2|.
CSVDGNYGYTF
TGCAGCGTTGATGGCAACTATGGCTACACCTTC
>.|16|TRBV24-1|TRBJ2-7|TRBD2
CATSDSAEGGRSRQYF
TGTGCCACCAGTGATTCCGCGGAAGGCGGGAGGAGTCGGCAGTACTTC
>.|13|TRBV7-9|TRBJ1-1|TRBD1
CASSQTGITEAFF
TGTGCCAGCAGCCAGACAGGGATCACTGAAGCTTTCTTT
>.|17|TRBV4-1|TRBJ2-3|.
CASSQGVAEGNTDTQYF
TGCGCCAGCAGCCAAGGGGTAGCGGAGGGGAACACAGATACGCAGTATTTT
>.|13|TRBV18|TRBJ1-1|.
CASSPPLEGTAFF
TGTGCCAGCTCACCACCACTGGAGGGTACAGCTTTCTTT
>.|11|TRBV30|TRBJ2-3|.
CAWTPMDTQYF
TGTGCCTGGACCCCCATGGATACGCAGTATTTT
>.|16|TRBV7-9|TRBJ1-2|TRBD1
CASSLTSGQSIYGYTF
TGTGCCAGCAGCTTAACGTCGGGACAGTCTATCTATGGCTACACCTTC
>.|15|TRBV6-1|TRBJ1-4|.
CASSERQRTNEKLFF
TGTGCCAGCAGTGAGAGACAGCGGACTAATGAAAAACTGTTTTTT
>.|15|TRBV5-1|TRBJ2-1|TRBD1
CASSWMDRAYNEQFF
TGCGCCAGCAGCTGGATGGACAGGGCTTACAATGAGCAGTTCTTC
>.|14|TRBV2|TRBJ1-6|.
CASSITTGNSPLHF
TGTGCCAGCTCAATAACAACGGGTAATTCACCCCTCCACTTT
>.|13|TRBV7-9|TRBJ2-1|TRBD2
CASSQRETNEQFF
TGTGCCAGCAGTCAGCGGGAGACCAATGAGCAGTTCTTC
>.|10|TRBV29-1|TRBJ2-1|.
CSVGDNEQFF
TGCAGCGTTGGAGACAATGAGCAGTTCTTC
>.|15|TRBV4-2|TRBJ2-7|TRBD1
CASSLGGTGAYEQYF
TGTGCCAGCAGCCTAGGCGGGACAGGGGCCTACGAGCAGTACTTC
>.|15|TRBV28|TRBJ1-1|.
CASSLSRILNTEAFF
TGTGCCAGCAGTTTGTCCCGAATCTTGAACACTGAAGCTTTCTTT
>.|13|TRBV6-1|TRBJ1-5|.
CASSDRDNQPQHF
TGTGCCAGCAGTGACAGGGACAATCAGCCCCAGCATTTT
>.|13|TRBV5-6|TRBJ1-4|.
CASSLSGDEKLFF
TGTGCCAGCAGCTTATCGGGGGATGAAAAACTGTTTTTT
>.|15|TRBV28|TRBJ1-1|.
CASSLGGTPVTEAFF
TGTGCCAGCAGTTTAGGAGGCACCCCGGTCACTGAAGCTTTCTTT
>.|16|TRBV11-2|TRBJ2-7|TRBD2
CASSFWTSGSSYEQYF
TGTGCCAGCAGCTTTTGGACTAGCGGGAGTTCCTACGAGCAGTACTTC
>.|15|TRBV7-9|TRBJ1-3|.
CASSARTVSGNTIYF
TGTGCCAGCAGCGCACGGACGGTCTCTGGAAACACCATATATTTT
>.|15|TRBV27|TRBJ2-1|TRBD2
CASSLRGLASDEQFF
TGTGCCAGCAGTTTACGGGGACTAGCTAGCGATGAGCAGTTCTTC
>.|11|TRBV6-5|TRBJ2-1|TRBD2
CASSLAGGWFF
TGTGCCAGCAGTTTAGCGGGGGGGTGGTTCTTC
>.|15|TRBV25-1|TRBJ2-7|.
CASSEAGGKSYEQYF
TGTGCCAGCAGTGAAGCCGGCGGGAAGTCGTACGAGCAGTACTTC
>.|14|TRBV28|TRBJ2-7|.
CASSRMGLPYEQYF
TGTGCCAGCAGTAGGATGGGGTTGCCCTACGAGCAGTACTTC
>once|17|TRBV3-1/TRBV3-2|TRBJ2-1|TRBD1
CASSQDGTASGYNEQFF
TGTGCCAGCAGCCAAGATGGGACAGCTTCAGGTTACAATGAGCAGTTCTTC
>.|17|TRBV5-8|TRBJ1-1|.
CASSLLIRSRVGTEAFF
TGTGCCAGCAGCTTACTCATCCGTTCCAGGGTTGGCACTGAAGCTTTCTTT
>.|13|TRBV27|TRBJ2-3|.
CASSSRGTDTQYF
TGTGCCAGCAGTTCGCGGGGCACAGATACGCAGTATTTT
>.|14|TRBV4-1|TRBJ1-6|.
CASSQGARNSPLHF
TGCGCCAGCAGCCAGGGGGCGCGGAATTCACCCCTCCACTTT
>.|14|TRBV6-1|TRBJ2-5|.
CASSEGSNKETQYF
TGTGCCAGCAGTGAAGGTTCGAACAAAGAGACCCAGTACTTC
>few|13|TRBV9|TRBJ2-5|.
CASSVEVRETQYF
TGTGCCAGCAGCGTAGAAGTTCGAGAGACCCAGTACTTC